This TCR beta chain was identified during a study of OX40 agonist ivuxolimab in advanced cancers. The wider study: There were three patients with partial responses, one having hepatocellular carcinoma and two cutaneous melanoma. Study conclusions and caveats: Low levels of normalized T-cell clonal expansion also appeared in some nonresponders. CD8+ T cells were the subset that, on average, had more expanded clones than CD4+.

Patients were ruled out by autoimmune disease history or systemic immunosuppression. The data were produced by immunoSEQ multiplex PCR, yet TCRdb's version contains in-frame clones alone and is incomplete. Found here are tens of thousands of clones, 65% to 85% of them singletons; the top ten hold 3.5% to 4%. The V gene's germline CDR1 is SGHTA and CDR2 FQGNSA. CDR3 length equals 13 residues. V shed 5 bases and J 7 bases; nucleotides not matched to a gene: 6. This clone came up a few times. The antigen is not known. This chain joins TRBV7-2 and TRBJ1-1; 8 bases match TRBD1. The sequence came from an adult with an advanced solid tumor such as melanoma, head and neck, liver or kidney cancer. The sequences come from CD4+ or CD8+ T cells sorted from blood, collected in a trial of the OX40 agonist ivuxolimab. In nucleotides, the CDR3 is TGTGCCAGCAGCGACGGACAGGGCTTTGAAGCTTTCTTT. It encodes CASSDGQGFEAFF.